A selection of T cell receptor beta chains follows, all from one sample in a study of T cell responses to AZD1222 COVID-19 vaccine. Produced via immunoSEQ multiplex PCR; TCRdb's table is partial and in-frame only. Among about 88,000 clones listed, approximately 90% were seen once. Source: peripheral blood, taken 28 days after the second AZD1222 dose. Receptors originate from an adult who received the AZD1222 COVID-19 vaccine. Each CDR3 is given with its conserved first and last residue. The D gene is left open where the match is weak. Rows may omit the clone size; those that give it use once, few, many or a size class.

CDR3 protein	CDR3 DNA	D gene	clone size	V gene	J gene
CSVDGSGQGLEQYF	TGCAGCGTTGACGGATCCGGACAGGGCCTCGAGCAGTACTTC	TRBD1	once	TRBV29-1	TRBJ2-7
CATSPGQGTGNQPQHF	TGTGCCACCTCCCCCGGACAGGGGACGGGCAATCAGCCCCAGCATTTT	TRBD1	-	TRBV24-1	TRBJ1-5
CASSLGQGANYGYTF	TGCGCCAGCAGCTTGGGACAGGGCGCCAACTATGGCTACACCTTC	TRBD1	few	TRBV5-1	TRBJ1-2
CAIRAGGPITDTQYF	TGTGCCATCAGAGCGGGGGGGCCGATCACAGATACGCAGTATTTT	TRBD2	-	TRBV10-3	TRBJ2-3
CASSRSTGNAYNEQFF	TGCGCCAGCAGCCGATCGACAGGGAATGCCTACAATGAGCAGTTCTTC	TRBD1	-	TRBV4-1	TRBJ2-1
CASSIGTANYEQYF	TGTGCCAGTAGTATAGGGACGGCAAACTACGAGCAGTACTTC	-	-	TRBV19	TRBJ2-7
CASSQGAPYKQYF	TGTGCCAGCAGCCAAGGGGCCCCCTACAAGCAGTACTTC	-	-	TRBV3-1/TRBV3-2	TRBJ2-7
CASSPRDRGRGSPLHF	TGTGCCAGCAGCCCCCGAGACCGGGGTAGAGGTTCACCCCTCCACTTT	-	-	TRBV7-9	TRBJ1-6
CATSDPGTANTGELFF	TGTGCCACCAGTGATCCCGGGACAGCGAACACCGGGGAGCTGTTTTTT	TRBD1	-	TRBV24-1	TRBJ2-2
CASSQDGSNSYEQYF	TGCGCCAGCAGCCAAGATGGCTCGAACAGTTACGAGCAGTACTTC	-	-	TRBV4-1	TRBJ2-7
CASSSLRTVEAFF	TGTGCCAGCAGTTCACTCCGGACAGTTGAAGCTTTCTTT	-	-	TRBV6-2/TRBV6-3	TRBJ1-1
CATGQGGPDTQYF	TGTGCTACGGGACAGGGAGGGCCAGATACGCAGTATTTT	TRBD1	-	TRBV19	TRBJ2-3
CASKGITTAFF	TGTGCCAGCAAAGGGATAACGACAGCTTTCTTT	-	once	TRBV6-5	TRBJ1-1
CARSPRDDQETQYF	TGTGCCAGAAGCCCCCGGGACGACCAAGAGACCCAGTACTTC	-	once	TRBV5-3	TRBJ2-5
CASSQESTGGYEQYF	TGCGCCAGCAGCCAAGAATCGACAGGGGGCTACGAGCAGTACTTC	TRBD1	-	TRBV4-1	TRBJ2-7
CASRVGGDTQYF	TGTGCCAGCAGAGTGGGGGGTGATACGCAGTATTTT	-	-	TRBV2	TRBJ2-3
CASSQLDRDANIQYF	TGTGCCAGCAGTCAACTCGACAGGGACGCAAACATTCAGTACTTC	TRBD1	once	TRBV27	TRBJ2-4
CSVLTGEYGYTF	TGCAGCGTTTTAACAGGGGAATATGGCTACACCTTC	TRBD1	-	TRBV29-1	TRBJ1-2
CASSYYGVTDTQYF	TGTGCCAGCAGTTACTATGGGGTCACAGATACGCAGTATTTT	-	-	TRBV6-5	TRBJ2-3
CASSVAGQGRYGYTF	TGTGCCAGCAGCGTAGCTGGACAGGGTCGCTATGGCTACACCTTC	TRBD1	-	TRBV9	TRBJ1-2
CASSYRDRGYEQYF	TGTGCCAGCAGCTACCGGGACAGGGGCTACGAGCAGTACTTC	TRBD1	-	TRBV27	TRBJ2-7
CASRPTGASETQYF	TGCGCCAGCAGACCGACAGGGGCCTCGGAGACCCAGTACTTC	TRBD1	-	TRBV5-1	TRBJ2-5
CASSRTLVGSYEQYF	TGCGCCAGCAGCCGAACCCTTGTTGGCTCCTACGAGCAGTACTTC	-	-	TRBV4-1	TRBJ2-7
CASSQSRDGSYNEQFF	TGTGCCAGCAGCCAATCCAGGGACGGCTCCTACAATGAGCAGTTCTTC	-	-	TRBV3-1/TRBV3-2	TRBJ2-1
CASSPSSKNDKINSPLHF	TGTGCCAGCAGTCCGTCCTCAAAAAACGACAAGATTAATTCACCCCTCCACTTT	-	-	TRBV28	TRBJ1-6
CASSEQGYEQYF	TGTGCCAGCAGTGAACAGGGTTACGAGCAGTACTTC	-	-	TRBV25-1	TRBJ2-7
CASSPETLPSNYGYTF	TGTGCCAGCAGCCCCGAGACACTGCCTTCTAACTATGGCTACACCTTC	-	-	TRBV28	TRBJ1-2
CASSQEPGHGYTF	TGCGCCAGCAGCCAAGAACCAGGACATGGCTACACCTTC	-	-	TRBV4-3	TRBJ1-2
CASSLAGWESDTQYF	TGTGCCAGCAGCTTAGCCGGGTGGGAGTCAGATACGCAGTATTTT	-	-	TRBV7-2	TRBJ2-3
CAISESIGGIEAFF	TGTGCCATCAGTGAGTCGATTGGTGGGATTGAAGCTTTCTTT	-	once	TRBV10-3	TRBJ1-1
CASSLAGEGASNEAFF	TGTGCCAGCAGCTTAGCTGGAGAAGGGGCGAGTAATGAAGCTTTCTTT	-	-	TRBV7-6	TRBJ1-1
CASTGQNYGYTF	TGTGCCAGCACGGGTCAGAACTATGGCTACACCTTC	-	-	TRBV28	TRBJ1-2
CSVVDSYGYTF	TGCAGCGTTGTTGATTCCTATGGCTACACCTTC	-	-	TRBV29-1	TRBJ1-2
CSAKTPGTGDEQYF	TGCAGCGCCAAAACCCCCGGGACAGGGGACGAGCAGTACTTC	TRBD1	medium-sized	TRBV29-1	TRBJ2-7
CASSPVGGRVTEAFF	TGTGCCAGCAGCCCCGTTGGGGGGCGGGTCACTGAAGCTTTCTTT	-	few	TRBV7-2	TRBJ1-1
CASSVPGGDTQYF	TGTGCCAGCAGTGTCCCCGGGGGCGATACGCAGTATTTT	-	few	TRBV27	TRBJ2-3
CASSAPRGVTEAFF	TGTGCCAGCAGTGCGCCCAGGGGAGTCACTGAAGCTTTCTTT	-	-	TRBV28	TRBJ1-1
CASSDSPNQPQHF	TGTGCCAGCAGTGACAGTCCTAATCAGCCCCAGCATTTT	-	-	TRBV6-4	TRBJ1-5
CASSKIRNRVCSYNSPLHF	TGTGCCAGCAGCAAAATCCGCAACAGGGTTTGCTCCTATAATTCACCCCTCCACTTT	-	-	TRBV21-1	TRBJ1-6
CASSQEARVGHEQYF	TGTGCCAGCAGCCAAGAGGCCAGGGTCGGCCACGAGCAGTACTTC	-	-	TRBV3-1/TRBV3-2	TRBJ2-7
CAWSPLSETQYF	TGTGCCTGGAGTCCACTTAGCGAGACCCAGTACTTC	-	-	TRBV30	TRBJ2-5
CASSVEDRGRIGTGELFF	TGTGCCAGCAGCGTAGAGGACAGGGGGCGCATAGGAACCGGGGAGCTGTTTTTT	TRBD1	-	TRBV9	TRBJ2-2